This T cell receptor (beta chain) was documented in a study of cytotoxic CD8 clonotypes in ibrutinib-treated CLL. Study-level results: Treatment saw public clonotypes, which were uncommon, either contract or stay stable. Samples were collected at differing times from sustained-remission and progressing patients. At ibrutinib response, clonality increased, and at progression it declined back toward baseline.

V lost 4 bases and J lost 8, with 9 bases in between. Germline loops: CDR1 SGDLS, CDR2 YYNGEE. CDR3 length: 12 residues. As to this clone: The antigen is not known.

Generated by immunoSEQ multiplex PCR, the TCRdb table keeps only in-frame clones and is missing some. The table includes tens of thousands of clones, 75% to 90% detected once. The sequences come from PBMCs, collected after 24 months of ibrutinib treatment. The chain couples TRBV9 to TRBJ2-2; D is unclear. This sequence originates from a human donor with chronic lymphocytic leukemia. The CDR3 region has the DNA TGTGCCAGCAGCCCCGAAGGGGGGGAGCTGTTTTTT. The encoded protein is CASSPEGGELFF.